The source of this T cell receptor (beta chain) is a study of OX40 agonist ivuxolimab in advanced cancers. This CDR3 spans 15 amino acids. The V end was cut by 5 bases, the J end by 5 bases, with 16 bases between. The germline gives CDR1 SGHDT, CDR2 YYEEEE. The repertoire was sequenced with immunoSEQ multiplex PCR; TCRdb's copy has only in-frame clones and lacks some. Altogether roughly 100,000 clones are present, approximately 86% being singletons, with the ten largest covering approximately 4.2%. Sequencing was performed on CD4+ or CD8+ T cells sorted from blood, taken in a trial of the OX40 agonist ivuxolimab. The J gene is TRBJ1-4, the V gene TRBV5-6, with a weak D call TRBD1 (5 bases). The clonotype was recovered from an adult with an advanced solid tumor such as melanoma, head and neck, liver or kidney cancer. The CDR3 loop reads CASRFMGEGNEKLFF. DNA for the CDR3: TGTGCCAGCAGATTTATGGGGGAAGGCAATGAAAAACTGTTTTTT.